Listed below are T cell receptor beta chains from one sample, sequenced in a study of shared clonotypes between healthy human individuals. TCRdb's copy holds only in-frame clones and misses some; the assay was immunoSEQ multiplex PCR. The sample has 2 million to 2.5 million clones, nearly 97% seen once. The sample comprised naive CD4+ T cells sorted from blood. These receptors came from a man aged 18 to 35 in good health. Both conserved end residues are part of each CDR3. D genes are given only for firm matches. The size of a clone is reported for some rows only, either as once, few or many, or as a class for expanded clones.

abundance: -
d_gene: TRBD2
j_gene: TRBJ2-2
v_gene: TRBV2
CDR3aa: CASRGTSGSTGELFF
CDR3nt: TGTGCCAGCAGAGGGACTAGCGGGAGTACCGGGGAGCTGTTTTTT

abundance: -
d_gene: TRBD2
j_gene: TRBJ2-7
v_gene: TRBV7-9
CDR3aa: CASSLAGGRAYEQYF
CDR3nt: TGTGCCAGCAGCTTAGCGGGCGGGAGGGCCTACGAGCAGTACTTC

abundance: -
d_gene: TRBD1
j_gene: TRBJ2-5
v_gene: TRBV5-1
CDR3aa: CASSRQGEETQYF
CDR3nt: TGCGCCAGCAGCCGACAGGGGGAAGAGACCCAGTACTTC

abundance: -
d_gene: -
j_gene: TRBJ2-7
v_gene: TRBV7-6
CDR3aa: CASSLVEVSYEQYF
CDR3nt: TGTGCCAGCAGCTTAGTTGAGGTCTCCTACGAGCAGTACTTC

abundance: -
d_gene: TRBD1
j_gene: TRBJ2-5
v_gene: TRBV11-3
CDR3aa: CASSPTGGETQYF
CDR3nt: TGTGCCAGCAGCCCGACAGGGGGGGAGACCCAGTACTTC

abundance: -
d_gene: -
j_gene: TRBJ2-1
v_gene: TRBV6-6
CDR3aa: CASRPGPRVYNEQFF
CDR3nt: TGTGCCAGCAGACCCGGGCCCCGGGTTTACAATGAGCAGTTCTTC

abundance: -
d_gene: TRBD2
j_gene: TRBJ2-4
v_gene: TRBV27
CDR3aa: CASSLRVAGVGVAKNIQYF
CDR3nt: TGTGCCAGCAGTTTAAGGGTAGCGGGAGTGGGGGTGGCCAAAAACATTCAGTACTTC

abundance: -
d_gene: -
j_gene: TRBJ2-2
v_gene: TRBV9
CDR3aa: CASSVLGESAGELFF
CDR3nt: TGTGCCAGCAGCGTGTTAGGGGAATCGGCCGGGGAGCTGTTTTTT

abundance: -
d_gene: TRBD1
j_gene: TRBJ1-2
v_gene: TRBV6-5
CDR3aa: CASRETGGGYGYTF
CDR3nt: TGTGCCAGCAGAGAGACAGGGGGCGGCTATGGCTACACCTTC

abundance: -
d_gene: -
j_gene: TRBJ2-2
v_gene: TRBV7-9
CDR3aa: CASSYSANTGELFF
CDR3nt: TGTGCCAGCAGCTATAGCGCGAACACCGGGGAGCTGTTTTTT

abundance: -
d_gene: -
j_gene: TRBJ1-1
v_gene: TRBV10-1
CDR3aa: CASSPTVNTEAFF
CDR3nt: TGCGCCAGCAGCCCTACAGTGAACACTGAAGCTTTCTTT

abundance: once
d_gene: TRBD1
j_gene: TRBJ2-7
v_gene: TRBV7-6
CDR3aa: CASSGGTGYEQYF
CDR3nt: TGTGCCAGCAGCGGGGGGACAGGCTACGAGCAGTACTTC

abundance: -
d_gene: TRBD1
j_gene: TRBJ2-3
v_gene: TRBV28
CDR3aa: CASSAGQGFPDTQYF
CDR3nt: TGTGCCAGCAGTGCCGGACAGGGTTTTCCAGATACGCAGTATTTT

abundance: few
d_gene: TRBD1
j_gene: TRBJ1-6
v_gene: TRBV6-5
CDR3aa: CASSSGGDLHF
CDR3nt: TGTGCCAGCAGTTCAGGGGGAGACCTCCACTTT

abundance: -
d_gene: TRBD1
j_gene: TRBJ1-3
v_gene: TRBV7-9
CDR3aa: CASSLGPGGLLSSGNTIYF
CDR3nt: TGTGCCAGCAGCTTAGGCCCAGGGGGCCTTCTTAGCTCTGGAAACACCATATATTTT

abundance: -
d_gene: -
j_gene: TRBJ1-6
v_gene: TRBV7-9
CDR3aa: CASSLAFLTGGIKDSPLHF
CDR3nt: TGTGCCAGCAGCTTAGCCTTTCTTACAGGCGGGATTAAGGATTCACCCCTCCACTTT

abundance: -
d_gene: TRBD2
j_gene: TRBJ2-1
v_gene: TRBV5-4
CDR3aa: CASSLGSGLDFSSREQFF
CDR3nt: TGTGCCAGCAGCTTGGGTAGCGGACTAGATTTTTCGTCACGTGAGCAGTTCTTC

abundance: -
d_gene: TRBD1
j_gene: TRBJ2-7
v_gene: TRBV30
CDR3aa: CAWSVSTGGSYEQYF
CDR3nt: TGTGCCTGGAGTGTCTCGACAGGGGGGTCCTACGAGCAGTACTTC

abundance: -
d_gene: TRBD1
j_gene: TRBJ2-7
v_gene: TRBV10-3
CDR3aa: CAISRDRYEQYF
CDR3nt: TGTGCCATCAGTCGGGACAGGTACGAGCAGTACTTC

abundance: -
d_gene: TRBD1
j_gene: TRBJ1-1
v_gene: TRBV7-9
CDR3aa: CASSSQGAGNTEAFF
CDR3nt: TGTGCCAGCAGCTCGCAGGGGGCAGGGAACACTGAAGCTTTCTTT

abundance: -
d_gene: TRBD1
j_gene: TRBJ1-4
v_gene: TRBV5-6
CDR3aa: CASGQGAREKLFF
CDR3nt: TGTGCCAGCGGACAGGGGGCGCGTGAAAAACTGTTTTTT

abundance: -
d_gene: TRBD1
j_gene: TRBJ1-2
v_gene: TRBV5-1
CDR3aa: CASSSQGQGPYGYTF
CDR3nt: TGCGCCAGCAGCTCCCAAGGACAGGGACCTTATGGCTACACCTTC

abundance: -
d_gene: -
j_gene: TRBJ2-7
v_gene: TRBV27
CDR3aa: CASSLIGAESFYEQYF
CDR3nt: TGTGCCAGCAGTTTAATCGGTGCGGAATCATTCTACGAGCAGTACTTC

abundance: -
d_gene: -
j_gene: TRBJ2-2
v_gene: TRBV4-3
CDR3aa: CASSQGGGNTGELFF
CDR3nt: TGCGCCAGCAGCCAAGGCGGGGGCAACACCGGGGAGCTGTTTTTT

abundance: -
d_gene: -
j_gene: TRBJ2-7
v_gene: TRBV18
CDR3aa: CASSQLAGGDFYEQYF
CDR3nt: TGTGCCAGCTCCCAACTAGCAGGAGGGGACTTCTACGAGCAGTACTTC

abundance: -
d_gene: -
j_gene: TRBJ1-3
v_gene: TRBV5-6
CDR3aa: CASSLVPASSGNTIYF
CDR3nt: TGTGCCAGCAGCTTGGTTCCGGCGAGCTCTGGAAACACCATATATTTT

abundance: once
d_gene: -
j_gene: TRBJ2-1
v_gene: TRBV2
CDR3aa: CASSRTGIGEQFF
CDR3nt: TGTGCCAGCAGTAGGACTGGGATCGGAGAGCAGTTCTTC

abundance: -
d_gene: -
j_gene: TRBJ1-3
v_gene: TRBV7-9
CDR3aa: CASSLEGVGNTIYF
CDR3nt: TGTGCCAGCAGCTTAGAAGGGGTTGGAAACACCATATATTTT

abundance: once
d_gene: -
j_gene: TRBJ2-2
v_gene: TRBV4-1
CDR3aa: CASSQGHRGDTGELFF
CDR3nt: TGCGCCAGCAGCCAAGGTCATCGGGGCGACACCGGGGAGCTGTTTTTT